This T cell receptor beta chain came from a study of T cells in Graves' hyperthyroidism and ophthalmopathy. Amplification of TCR beta CDR3 regions used RNA as the template. Primed by the HTBI set, a first-round RT-PCR was run on the TCR CDR3. TCRdb passed the multiplex PCR reads through MiXCR, listing each CDR3 protein once. This sample has more than 150,000 distinct CDR3 sequences, with over 15% found just once. An absence of ophthalmopathy progression within 18 months meant stable Graves' hyperthyroidism. In the case of this clonotype: As yet, its antigen is unknown. One end of the junction is discordant with germline, which a read error may explain.

Points from the study as a whole: Stable hyperthyroidism and ophthalmopathy were separated using 13 V-J signatures. The model anticipated ophthalmopathy a median about six months pre-onset.

This TCR was sampled from a woman aged 45 to 65 with Graves' hyperthyroidism. The sample was blood.

CDR3 DNA: TGTGCCATCAGCCGGCAATTGGGATCCAATCAGCCCCAGCATTTT. Translating it yields CAISRQLGSNQPQHF. J is TRBJ1-5 and V is TRBV3-1; unclear D gene. In germline, CDR1 is LGHDT, CDR2 YNNKEL (reference sequence). CDR3 length equals 15 residues.